These 10 T cell receptor beta chains came from one sample sequenced in a study of Ad26.COV2.S vaccination and SARS-CoV-2 variants. Using immunoSEQ multiplex PCR, the repertoire was profiled, and TCRdb retains in-frame clones only, with some absent. The sample has some 410,000 clones, over 80% seen once; the top ten hold about 1.7%. Treatment indicated: about 20 received Ad26.COV2.S at low or high dose, single or two shots; about 5 received placebo; per-sample allocation not given. Samples were taken on day 63 after the first vaccine or placebo injection. Sequencing used peripheral blood, obtained in a trial of Ad26.COV2.S vaccine versus placebo. All receptors come from a person between 18 and 65 years old who received the Ad26.COV2.S COVID-19 vaccine or a placebo.

The gene calls are TRBV9 and TRBJ1-5; possibly TRBD1 for D (6 bases). The ends were cut back, 0 bases at V and 7 bases at J, with 14 bases in the middle. The CDR3 is made up of 15 amino acids. CDR1 and CDR2 from the germline V gene are SGDLS and YYNGEE. The CDR3, as DNA: TGTGCCAGCAGCGTAGGGGGGCAGGGGAGCCAGCCCCAGCATTTT. It is translated as CASSVGGQGSQPQHF.

The chain joins TRBV28 to TRBJ1-5; no reliable D call. Trimming took 6 bases from V and 5 from J, leaving 20 bases between them. CDR3 size: 16 residues. Germline V gene data show CDR1 as MDHEN and CDR2 as SYDVKM. The CDR3 sequence: CASSPLKRTVDQPQHF. As DNA, the CDR3 is TGTGCCAGCAGCCCCTTGAAAAGGACTGTTGATCAGCCCCAGCATTTT.

The chain has TRBV28 and TRBJ1-3; the D gene is possibly TRBD1 (5 bases). The CDR3 has 15 amino acids. Germline V gene sequence: CDR1 MDHEN, CDR2 SYDVKM. V shed 3 bases and J shed 0 bases, with 9 bases lying between them. This CDR3 reads CASSFGHFSGNTIYF. The CDR3 DNA sequence: TGTGCCAGCAGTTTTGGACATTTCTCTGGAAACACCATATATTTT.

The gene calls are TRBV5-4 and TRBJ2-3, with 8 nucleotides matching TRBD2. V shed 4 bases and J 4 bases; nucleotides not matched to a gene: 8. The germline gives CDR1 SGHNT, CDR2 YYREEE (reference sequence). CDR3 length: 15 amino acids. This chain's CDR3 is CASSAGGGFADTQYF. CDR3 nucleotide sequence: TGTGCCAGCAGCGCGGGCGGGGGGTTCGCAGATACGCAGTATTTT.

This rearrangement joins TRBV12-3 or TRBV12-4 to TRBJ2-5; possible D gene TRBD2, 6 bases. Trimming stripped 5 bases from V and 4 bases from J, with 8 bases between. This CDR3 region has 12 residues. This CDR3 reads CASSPRGETQYF. The CDR3 DNA is TGTGCCAGCAGTCCGCGGGGAGAGACCCAGTACTTC.

The rearrangement uses TRBV10-1 and TRBJ1-2; tentative D call: TRBD1 (5 bases). This CDR3 has 16 amino acids. V lost 1 base and J lost 4, with 16 bases in between. From germline, CDR1 is WNHNN and CDR2 SYGVQD (reference sequence). As DNA, the CDR3 is TGCGCCAGCAGTGAGTGGTGTTTGTCAGGGAGCTATGGCTACACCTTC. It is translated as CASSEWCLSGSYGYTF.

The CDR3 DNA reads TGTGCTAGTGGTTTTATAGGACAAGATTATGGCTACACCTTC. This encodes CASGFIGQDYGYTF. J is TRBJ1-2 and V is TRBV12-5, with D possibly matching TRBD1 (5 bases). V shed 3 bases and J shed 5 bases, with 13 bases lying between them. The CDR3 totals 14 residues. The germline V gene encodes CDR1 LGHNT and CDR2 FRNRAP.

The V gene is TRBV30, the J gene TRBJ1-1, with TRBD1 as a possible D gene (6 bases). V was cut by 3 bases and J by 5 bases, with 22 bases left in between. Germline assignment: CDR1 GTSNPN and CDR2 SVGIG (reference sequence). CDR3 size: 16 residues. The CDR3 DNA follows: TGTGCCTGGAGACTCCGGCCGGGTACAGGGAAGACTGAAGCTTTCTTT. Translated, it gives CAWRLRPGTGKTEAFF.

J is TRBJ1-1 and V is TRBV9, with TRBD1 as a possible D gene (6 bases). Trimming stripped 3 bases from V and 2 bases from J, with 14 bases between. The CDR3 contains 15 residues. From germline, CDR1 is SGDLS and CDR2 YYNGEE. The CDR3 is CASSAETGLNTEAFF. The DNA of the CDR3 is TGTGCCAGCAGCGCAGAGACAGGACTCAACACTGAAGCTTTCTTT.

V usage is TRBV18 and J usage is TRBJ2-1, with D unresolved. Trimming left V 1 base short and J 3 bases short, with 7 bases between. The CDR3 totals 14 residues. In germline, CDR1 is KGHSH, CDR2 LQKENI. CDR3 residues: CASSPQGGYNEQFF. The DNA of the CDR3 is TGTGCCAGCTCACCACAGGGCGGCTACAATGAGCAGTTCTTC.